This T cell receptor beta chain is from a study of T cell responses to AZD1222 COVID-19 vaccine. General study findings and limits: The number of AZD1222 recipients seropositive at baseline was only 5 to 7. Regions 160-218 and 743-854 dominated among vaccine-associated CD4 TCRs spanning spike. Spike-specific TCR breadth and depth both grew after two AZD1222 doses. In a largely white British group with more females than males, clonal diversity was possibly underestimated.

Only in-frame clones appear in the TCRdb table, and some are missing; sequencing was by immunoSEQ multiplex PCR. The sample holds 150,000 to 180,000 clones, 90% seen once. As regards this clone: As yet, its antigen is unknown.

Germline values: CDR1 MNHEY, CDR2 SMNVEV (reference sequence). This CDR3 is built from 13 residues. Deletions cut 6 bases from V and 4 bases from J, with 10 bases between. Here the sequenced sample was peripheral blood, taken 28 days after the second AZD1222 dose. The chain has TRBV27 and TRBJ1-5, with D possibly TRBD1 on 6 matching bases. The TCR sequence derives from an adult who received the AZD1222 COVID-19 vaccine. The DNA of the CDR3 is TGTGCCAGCAGCAGGACAGTTAATCAGCCCCAGCATTTT. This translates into CASSRTVNQPQHF.